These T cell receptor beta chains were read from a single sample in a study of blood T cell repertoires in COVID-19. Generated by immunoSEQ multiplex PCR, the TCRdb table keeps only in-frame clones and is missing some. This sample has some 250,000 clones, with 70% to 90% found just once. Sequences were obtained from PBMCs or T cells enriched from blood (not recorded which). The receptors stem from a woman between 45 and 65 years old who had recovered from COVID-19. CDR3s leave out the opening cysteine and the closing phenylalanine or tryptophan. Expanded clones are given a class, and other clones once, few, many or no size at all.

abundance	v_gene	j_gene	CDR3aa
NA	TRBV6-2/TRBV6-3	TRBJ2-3	ASSSGLAGTDTQY
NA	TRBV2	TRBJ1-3	ASSEGFGSTSSGNTIY
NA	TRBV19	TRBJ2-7	ASSHRDEQY
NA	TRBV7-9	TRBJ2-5	ASSLITAGETQY
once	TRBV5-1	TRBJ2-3	ASSRYPGTPDTDTQY
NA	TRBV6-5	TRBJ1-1	ASRDGQMNTEAF
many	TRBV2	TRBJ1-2	ASSVGTANYGYT
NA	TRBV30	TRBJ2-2	AWSVLALGELF
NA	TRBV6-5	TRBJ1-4	ASSYSPGGEKLF
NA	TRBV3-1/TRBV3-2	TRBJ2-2	ASSSRATGTFTGELF
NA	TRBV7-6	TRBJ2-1	ASSLAGSLYNEQF
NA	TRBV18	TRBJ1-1	ASSPAIPNTEAF
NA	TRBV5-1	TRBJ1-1	ASSLDQNTEAF
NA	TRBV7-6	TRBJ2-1	ASSFLPGLYNEQF
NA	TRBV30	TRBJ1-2	AWSVRGQGYGYT
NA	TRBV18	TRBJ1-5	ASSLYGQSTNQPQH
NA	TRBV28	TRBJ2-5	ASSQRRDREETQY
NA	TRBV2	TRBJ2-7	ASTRLVRDPYEQY
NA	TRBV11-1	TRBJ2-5	ASSPLGLIQETQY
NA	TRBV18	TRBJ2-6	ASSPLVSGISGANVLT
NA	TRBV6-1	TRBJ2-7	ASSEWYSYEQY
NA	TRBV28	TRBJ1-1	ASSPTRPMNTEAF
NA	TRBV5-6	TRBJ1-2	ASRRQGRDYGYT
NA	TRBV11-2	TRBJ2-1	ASSLVGGYGNEQF
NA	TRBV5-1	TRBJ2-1	ASSTQPGQGYNEQF
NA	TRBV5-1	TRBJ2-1	ASRRAMSSYNEQF
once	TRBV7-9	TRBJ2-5	ASSFGSQETQY
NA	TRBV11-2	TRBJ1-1	ASSPPRSTEAF
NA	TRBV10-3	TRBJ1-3	AIIDRASGNTIY
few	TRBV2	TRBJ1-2	ASRTTGDGYT
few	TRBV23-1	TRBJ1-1	ASPQGMQTEAF
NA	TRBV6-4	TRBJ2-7	ASRWTSGRYEQY
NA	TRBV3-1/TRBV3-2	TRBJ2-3	ASSQVGGRRPDTQY
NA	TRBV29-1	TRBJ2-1	SVDTDRAHNEQF
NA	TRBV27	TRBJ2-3	ASSIILTDTQY
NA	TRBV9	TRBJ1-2	ASNRGPNYGYT
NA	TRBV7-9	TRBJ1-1	ASYIRSEAF
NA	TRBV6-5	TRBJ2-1	ATGGYSDYNEQF
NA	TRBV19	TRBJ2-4	ASSISPGTSQY
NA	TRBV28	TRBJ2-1	ASSPIMELGQF
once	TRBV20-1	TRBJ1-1	SASNARVMNTEAF
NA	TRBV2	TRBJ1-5	ASSLDSNSNQPQH
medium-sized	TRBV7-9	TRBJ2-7	ASSHTTTSGSYEQY
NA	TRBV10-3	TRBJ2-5	AISEFRETQY
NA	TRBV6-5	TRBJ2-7	ASVPRGLSSYEQY
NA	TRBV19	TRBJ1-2	ASRPVGGYGYT
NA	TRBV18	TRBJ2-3	ASSKAGTLTDTQY
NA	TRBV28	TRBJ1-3	ASSHRDRAKGNTIY
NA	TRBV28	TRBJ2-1	ASRLPTYNEQF
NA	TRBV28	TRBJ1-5	ASNPTHGGQPQH
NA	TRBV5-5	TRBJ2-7	ASSIGIQGLYEQY
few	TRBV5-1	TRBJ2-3	ASSSGGDTQY
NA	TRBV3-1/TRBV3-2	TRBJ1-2	ASSQGGGFGASASGYT